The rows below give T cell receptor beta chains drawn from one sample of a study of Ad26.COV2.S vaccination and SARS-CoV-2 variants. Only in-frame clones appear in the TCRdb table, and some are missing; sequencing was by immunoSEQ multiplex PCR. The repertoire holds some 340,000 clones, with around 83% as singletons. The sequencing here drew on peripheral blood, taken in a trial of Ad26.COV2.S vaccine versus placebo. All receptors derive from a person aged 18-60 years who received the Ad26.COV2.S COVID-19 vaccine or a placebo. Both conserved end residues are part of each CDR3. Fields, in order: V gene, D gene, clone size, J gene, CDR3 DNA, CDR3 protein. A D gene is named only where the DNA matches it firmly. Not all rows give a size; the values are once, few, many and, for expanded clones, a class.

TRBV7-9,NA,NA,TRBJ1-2,TGTGCCAGCAGCCCCTCGAGGGACGGCTACACCTTC,CASSPSRDGYTF
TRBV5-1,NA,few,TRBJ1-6,TGCGCCAGCAGCTCCTACAGCGGGGGCTCCTATAATTCACCCCTCCACTTT,CASSSYSGGSYNSPLHF
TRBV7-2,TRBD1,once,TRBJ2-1,TGTGCCAGCAGCCCTCGAATTACAGGGGCGGCTTACAATGAGCAGTTCTTC,CASSPRITGAAYNEQFF
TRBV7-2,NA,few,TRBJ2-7,TGTGCCAGCAGCTTAGGACCTGGGGACGAGCAGTACTTC,CASSLGPGDEQYF
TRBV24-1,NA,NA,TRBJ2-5,TGTGCCACCAGCATGGGACAATTTCCAGAGACCCAGTACTTC,CATSMGQFPETQYF
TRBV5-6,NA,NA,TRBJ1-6,TGTGCCAGCAGCCCCATGAATGGGGATTCACCCCTCCACTTT,CASSPMNGDSPLHF
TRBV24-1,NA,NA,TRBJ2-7,TGTGCCACCAGTGTGAGAGGAAAACCCTACGAGCAGTACTTC,CATSVRGKPYEQYF
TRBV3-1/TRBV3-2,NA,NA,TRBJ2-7,TGTGCCAGCAGCCAAGATCGATACGAGCAGTACTTC,CASSQDRYEQYF
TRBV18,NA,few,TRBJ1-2,TGTGCCAGCTCACCAGGGCTGTCTAATGGCTACACCTTC,CASSPGLSNGYTF
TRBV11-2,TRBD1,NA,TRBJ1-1,TGTGCCAGCAGCTTTGAGGGGGCGGGAGCTTTCTTT,CASSFEGAGAFF
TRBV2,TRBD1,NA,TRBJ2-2,TGTGCCAGCAGTCCACAGGGGTCGAACACCGGGGAGCTGTTTTTT,CASSPQGSNTGELFF
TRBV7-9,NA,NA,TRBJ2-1,TGTGCCAGCACCTCGCGAATCAATGAGCAGTTCTTC,CASTSRINEQFF
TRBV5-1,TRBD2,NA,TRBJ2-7,TGCGCCAGCAGCCACGTTACTAGCGGGGGTCCCTCCTACGAGCAGTACTTC,CASSHVTSGGPSYEQYF
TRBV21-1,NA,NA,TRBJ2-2,TGTGCCAGCAGCAAACATCGGGTAGGGAAGGAGACCGGGGAGCTGTTTTTT,CASSKHRVGKETGELFF
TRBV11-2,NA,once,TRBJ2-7,TGTGCCAGCAGTTTTGGGGCAGGAGGACAAATTTTGTACGAGCAGTACTTC,CASSFGAGGQILYEQYF
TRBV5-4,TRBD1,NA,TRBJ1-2,TGTGCCAGCAGCGTACAGGGGTCCTATGGCTACACCTTC,CASSVQGSYGYTF
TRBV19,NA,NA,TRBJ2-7,TGTGCCAGTAGTCACGGGTCGGGAGCGGCCTACGAGCAGTACTTC,CASSHGSGAAYEQYF
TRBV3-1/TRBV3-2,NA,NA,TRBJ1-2,TGTGCCAGCAGCCTCGGGGCGGCTTATGGCTACACCTTC,CASSLGAAYGYTF
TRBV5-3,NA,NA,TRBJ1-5,TGTGCCAGAAGCTCGTTTCGGGGAGATCGGAATCAGCCCCAGCATTTT,CARSSFRGDRNQPQHF
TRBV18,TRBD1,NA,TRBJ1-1,TGTGCCAGCTCACCTATAGGACAGGGGTTAGCTTTCTTT,CASSPIGQGLAFF
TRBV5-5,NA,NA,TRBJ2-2,TGTGCCAGCAGCTTAGACAGGGGGGAGCTGTTTTTT,CASSLDRGELFF
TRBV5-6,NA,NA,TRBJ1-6,TGTGCCAGCAGCTTGCGGGGGTCCTATAATTCACCCCTCCACTTT,CASSLRGSYNSPLHF
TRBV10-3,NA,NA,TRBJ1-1,TGTGCCATCAGTCCTACAGGAGACTCCCCAAACACTGAAGCTTTCTTT,CAISPTGDSPNTEAFF
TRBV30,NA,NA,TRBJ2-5,TGTGCCTGGGCTGCGGGGGCGGAGACCCAGTACTTC,CAWAAGAETQYF
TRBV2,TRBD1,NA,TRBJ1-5,TGTGCCAGCTTGGACAGGTCTAGCAATCAGCCCCAGCATTTT,CASLDRSSNQPQHF
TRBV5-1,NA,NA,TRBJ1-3,TGCGCCAGCAGCTTGGCCGGCGTCATTAACTCTGGAAACACCATATATTTT,CASSLAGVINSGNTIYF
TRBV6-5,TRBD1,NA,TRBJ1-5,TGTGCCAGCAGCCCGACCTGGGACAGAAATCAGCCCCAGCATTTT,CASSPTWDRNQPQHF